This TCR beta chain was recorded in a study of beta chain features in type 1 diabetes. Study information: Regarding age, gender and cell yields, patients proved similar to healthy donors. The study, taken as a whole, reports: TCRB CDR3 length was moderately but significantly reduced in all four CD4+ subsets of Type 1 diabetes patients. Researchers could not determine here whether HLA type influences TCRB rearrangement. VDJ junctions from type 1 diabetes patients carried fewer insertions and larger deletions.

On this clone itself: Its antigen is unknown.

Sequencing targeted expressed TCRB transcripts, as all isolated RNA had been reverse transcribed. The table came from immunoSEQ multiplex PCR; TCRdb's copy has only in-frame clones and leaves some out. The data contain 350,000 to 450,000 clones, 11% to 15% of them singletons. Losses at the gene ends were 4 bases for V and 0 bases for J; bases not matched to a gene: 4. The length of the CDR3 is 16 residues. Germline assignment: CDR1 SEHNR and CDR2 FQNEAQ (reference sequence). The sample taken for sequencing was naive CD4+ T cells from blood. The clonotype was recovered from a man aged 25-40 years in good health. The V gene is TRBV7-9, the J gene TRBJ2-7; 12 positions agree with TRBD2. DNA for the CDR3: TGTGCCAGCAGCTCGACTAGCGGGGGCTTCTCCTACGAGCAGTACTTC. Residues: CASSSTSGGFSYEQYF.